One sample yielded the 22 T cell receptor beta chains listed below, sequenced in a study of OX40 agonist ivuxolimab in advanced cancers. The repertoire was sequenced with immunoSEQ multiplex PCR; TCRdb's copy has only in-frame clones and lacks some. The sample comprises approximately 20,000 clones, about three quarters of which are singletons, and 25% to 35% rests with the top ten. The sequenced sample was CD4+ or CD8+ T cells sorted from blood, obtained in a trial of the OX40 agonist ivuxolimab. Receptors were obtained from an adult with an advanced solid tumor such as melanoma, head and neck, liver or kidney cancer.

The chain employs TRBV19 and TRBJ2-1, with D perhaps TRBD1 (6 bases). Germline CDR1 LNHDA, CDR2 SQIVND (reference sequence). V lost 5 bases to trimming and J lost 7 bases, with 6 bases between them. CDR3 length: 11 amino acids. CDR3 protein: CASSQGNEQFF. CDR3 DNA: TGTGCCAGTAGTCAGGGGAATGAGCAGTTCTTC.

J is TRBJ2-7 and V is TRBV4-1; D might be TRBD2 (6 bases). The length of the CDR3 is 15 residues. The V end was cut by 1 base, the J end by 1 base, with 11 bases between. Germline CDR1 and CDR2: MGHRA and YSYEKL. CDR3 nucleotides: TGCGCCAGCAGCCAAGGTTCTCTAGCGTCCTACGAGCAGTACTTC. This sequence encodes CASSQGSLASYEQYF.

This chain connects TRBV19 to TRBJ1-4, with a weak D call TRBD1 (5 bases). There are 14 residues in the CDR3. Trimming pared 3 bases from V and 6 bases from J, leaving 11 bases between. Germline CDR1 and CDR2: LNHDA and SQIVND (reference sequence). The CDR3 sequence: CASSMGLGDEKLFF. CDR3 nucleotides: TGTGCCAGTAGTATGGGACTCGGGGATGAAAAACTGTTTTTT.

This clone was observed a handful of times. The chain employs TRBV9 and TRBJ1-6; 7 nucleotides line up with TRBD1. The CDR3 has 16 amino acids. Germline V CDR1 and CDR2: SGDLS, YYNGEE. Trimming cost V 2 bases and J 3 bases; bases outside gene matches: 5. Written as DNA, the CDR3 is TGTGCCAGCAGCGTTAGTGACAGGGTCTATAATTCACCCCTCCACTTT. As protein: CASSVSDRVYNSPLHF. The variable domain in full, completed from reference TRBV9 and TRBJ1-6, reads DSGVTQTPKHLITATGQRVTLRCSPRSGDLSVYWYQQSLDQGLQFLIQYYNGEERAKGNILERFSAQQFPDLHSELNLSSLELGDSALYFCASSVSDRVYNSPLHFGNGTRLTVT.

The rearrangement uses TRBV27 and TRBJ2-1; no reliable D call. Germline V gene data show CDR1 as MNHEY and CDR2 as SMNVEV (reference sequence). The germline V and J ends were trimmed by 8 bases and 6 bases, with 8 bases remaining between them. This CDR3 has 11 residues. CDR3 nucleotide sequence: TGTGCCAGCTCGGAAGGCAATGAGCAGTTCTTC. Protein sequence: CASSEGNEQFF.

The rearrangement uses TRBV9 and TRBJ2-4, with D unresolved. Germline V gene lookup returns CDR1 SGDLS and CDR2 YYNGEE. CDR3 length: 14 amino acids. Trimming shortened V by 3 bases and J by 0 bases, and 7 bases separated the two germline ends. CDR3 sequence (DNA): TGTGCCAGCAGCGAGGGAATAGCCAAAAACATTCAGTACTTC. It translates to CASSEGIAKNIQYF.

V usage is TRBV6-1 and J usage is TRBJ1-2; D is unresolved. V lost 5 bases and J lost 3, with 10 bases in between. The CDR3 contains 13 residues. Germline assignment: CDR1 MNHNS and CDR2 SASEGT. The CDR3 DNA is TGTGCCAGCAGTTTTGAGAATTACTATGGCTACACCTTC. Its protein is CASSFENYYGYTF.

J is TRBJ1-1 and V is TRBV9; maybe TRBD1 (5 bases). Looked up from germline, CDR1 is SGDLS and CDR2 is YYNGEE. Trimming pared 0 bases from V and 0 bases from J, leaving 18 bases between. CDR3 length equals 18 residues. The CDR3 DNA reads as TGTGCCAGCAGCGTAGGCCAGGACAAATTCCTTATGAACACTGAAGCTTTCTTT. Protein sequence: CASSVGQDKFLMNTEAFF. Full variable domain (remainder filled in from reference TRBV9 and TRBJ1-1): DSGVTQTPKHLITATGQRVTLRCSPRSGDLSVYWYQQSLDQGLQFLIQYYNGEERAKGNILERFSAQQFPDLHSELNLSSLELGDSALYFCASSVGQDKFLMNTEAFFGQGTRLTVV.

The CDR3 loop reads CASSSLALAGDYEQYF. CDR3 DNA: TGTGCCAGCAGCTCCTTGGCACTAGCGGGAGACTACGAGCAGTACTTC. The chain employs TRBV7-2 and TRBJ2-7; 11 bases are shared with TRBD2. J was trimmed by 3 bases and V by 4 bases; bases with no gene match: 8. The CDR3 has 16 residues. In germline, CDR1 is SGHTA, CDR2 FQGNSA.

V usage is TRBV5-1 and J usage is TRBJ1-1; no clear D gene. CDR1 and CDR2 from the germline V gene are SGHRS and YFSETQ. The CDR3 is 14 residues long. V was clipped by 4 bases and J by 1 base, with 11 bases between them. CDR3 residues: CASSNPPANTEAFF. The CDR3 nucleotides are TGCGCCAGCAGCAACCCTCCGGCGAACACTGAAGCTTTCTTT.

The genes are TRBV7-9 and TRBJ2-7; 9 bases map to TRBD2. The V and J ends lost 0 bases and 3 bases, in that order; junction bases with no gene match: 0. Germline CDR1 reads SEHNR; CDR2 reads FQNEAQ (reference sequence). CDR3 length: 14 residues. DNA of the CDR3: TGTGCCAGCAGCTTAGCGACTAGCGGCTACGAGCAGTACTTC. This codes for CASSLATSGYEQYF.

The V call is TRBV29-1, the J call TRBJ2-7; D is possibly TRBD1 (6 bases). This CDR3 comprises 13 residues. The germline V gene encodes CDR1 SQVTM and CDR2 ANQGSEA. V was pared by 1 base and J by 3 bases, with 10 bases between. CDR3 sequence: CSVEGQGYYEQYF. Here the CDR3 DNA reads TGCAGCGTTGAAGGGCAGGGGTACTACGAGCAGTACTTC.

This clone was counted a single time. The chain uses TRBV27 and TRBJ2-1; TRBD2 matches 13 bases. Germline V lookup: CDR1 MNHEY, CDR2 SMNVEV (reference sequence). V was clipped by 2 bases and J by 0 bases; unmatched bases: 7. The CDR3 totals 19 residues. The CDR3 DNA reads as TGTGCCAGCAGTTTACACACTAGCGGGAGGGCTTACTCCTACAATGAGCAGTTCTTC. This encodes CASSLHTSGRAYSYNEQFF.

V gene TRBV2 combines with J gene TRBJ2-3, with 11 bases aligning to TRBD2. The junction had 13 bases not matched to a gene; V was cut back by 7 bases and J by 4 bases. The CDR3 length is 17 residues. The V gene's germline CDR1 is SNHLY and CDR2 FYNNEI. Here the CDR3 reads CASTLVAGGPVPDTQYF. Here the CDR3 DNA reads TGTGCCAGCACCCTAGTAGCGGGAGGGCCGGTGCCAGATACGCAGTATTTT.

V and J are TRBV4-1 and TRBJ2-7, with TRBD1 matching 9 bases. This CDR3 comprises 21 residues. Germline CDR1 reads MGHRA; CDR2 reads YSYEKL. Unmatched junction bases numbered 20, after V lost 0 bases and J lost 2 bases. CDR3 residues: CASSQETLRNIRDRVTYEQYF. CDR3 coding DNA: TGCGCCAGCAGCCAAGAGACCCTTCGAAATATCCGGGACAGGGTAACCTACGAGCAGTACTTC.

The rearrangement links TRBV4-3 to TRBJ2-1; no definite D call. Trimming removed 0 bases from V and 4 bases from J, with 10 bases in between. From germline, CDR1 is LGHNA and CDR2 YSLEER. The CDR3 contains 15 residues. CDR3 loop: CASSQEVGIYNEQFF. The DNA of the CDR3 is TGCGCCAGCAGCCAAGAAGTAGGCATTTACAATGAGCAGTTCTTC.

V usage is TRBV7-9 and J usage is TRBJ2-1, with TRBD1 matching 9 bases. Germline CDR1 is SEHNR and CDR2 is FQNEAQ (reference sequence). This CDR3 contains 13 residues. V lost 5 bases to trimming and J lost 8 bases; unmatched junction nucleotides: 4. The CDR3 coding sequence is TGTGCCAGCAGCGATACAGGGGGCGATGAGCAGTTCTTC. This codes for CASSDTGGDEQFF.

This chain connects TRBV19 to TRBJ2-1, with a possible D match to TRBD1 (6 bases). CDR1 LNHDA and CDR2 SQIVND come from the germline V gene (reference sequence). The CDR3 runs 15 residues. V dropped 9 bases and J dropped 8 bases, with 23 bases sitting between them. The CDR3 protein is CASTKTDSYRDEQFF. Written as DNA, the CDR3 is TGTGCCAGCACCAAAACGGACAGTTATAGGGATGAGCAGTTCTTC.

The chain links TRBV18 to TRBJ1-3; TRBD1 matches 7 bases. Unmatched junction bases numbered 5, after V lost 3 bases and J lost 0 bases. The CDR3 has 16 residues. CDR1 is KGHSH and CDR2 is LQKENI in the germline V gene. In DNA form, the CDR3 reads TGTGCCAGCTCACCCACAGGGGAGAGCTCTGGAAACACCATATATTTT. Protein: CASSPTGESSGNTIYF.

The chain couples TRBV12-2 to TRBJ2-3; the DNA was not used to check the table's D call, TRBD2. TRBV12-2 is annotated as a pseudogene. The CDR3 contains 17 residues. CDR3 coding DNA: TGTGCAAGTCGCTTATCTGTATTTAGCGGGGGATATGATACGCAGTATTTT. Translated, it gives CASRLSVFSGGYDTQYF.

CDR3 nucleotides: TGTGCCAGCAGCCCCGGGTACAGGGGAGTCAATCAGCCCCAGCATTTT. The encoded protein is CASSPGYRGVNQPQHF. The chain uses TRBV27 and TRBJ1-5; 7 nucleotides align to TRBD1. The CDR3 totals 16 residues. Trimming cost V 6 bases and J 3 bases; bases outside gene matches: 11. Per germline, CDR1 MNHEY and CDR2 SMNVEV (reference sequence).

The CDR3 is CASSLAESSKRSSYEQYF. The CDR3, as DNA: TGTGCCAGCAGCCTAGCGGAGAGTTCTAAACGGAGCTCCTACGAGCAGTACTTC. The V call is TRBV4-2, the J call TRBJ2-7; TRBD2 might be the D (6 bases). The germline CDR1 and CDR2 sequences are LGHNA and YNFKEQ. The CDR3 has 18 residues. Trimming cost V 4 bases and J 0 bases, with 22 bases left between them.